The TCR beta chain described here comes from a study of cytomegalovirus exposure and HLA in healthy donors. Study-wide results and limits: The study put 150 to 200 TCR beta chains on its list as cytomegalovirus-associated. A few CMV-associated chains were confirmed in vitro to be specific for CMV antigens.

Sequencing used immunoSEQ multiplex PCR; TCRdb keeps in-frame clones, though not all of them. Among 55,000 to 80,000 clones, about 95% were seen once, and the ten largest hold approximately 3.5%. Remarks on this clone: Its antigen is still unknown. This specimen includes other DNA sequences encoding the same CDR3.

The CDR3 covers 12 residues. Trimming at V came to 5 bases and at J to 10 bases, leaving 2 bases not matched to a gene. Looked up from germline, CDR1 is MNHEY and CDR2 is SVGAGI. This TCR came from a young man in good health and CMV-seronegative. The rearrangement uses TRBV6-5 and TRBJ1-1; 12 nucleotides agree with TRBD1. The specimen sequenced was PBMCs. Here the CDR3 reads CASSRDRGRAFF. CDR3 DNA: TGTGCCAGCAGTCGGGACAGGGGGCGAGCTTTCTTT.